This T cell receptor (beta chain) was identified during a study of T-cell reconstitution after alpha-beta-depleted transplantation in children. Unmatched junction bases numbered 11, after V lost 4 bases and J lost 5 bases. The CDR3 is 15 amino acids. Germline V gene lookup returns CDR1 SGHDT and CDR2 YYEEEE. Molecular barcoding with unique molecular identifiers was used for the TCRbeta library. From the PCR reads, TCRdb called clonotypes with MiXCR, one entry per CDR3 protein. In the table there are about 200,000 distinct CDR3 sequences, about 7% of which are singletons. The chain joins TRBV5-6 to TRBJ2-7, with 8 bases that match TRBD1. The sequenced sample was PBMCs, obtained before TCRalphabeta/CD19-depleted stem cell transplant. The source is a boy aged 2 to 9 with acute lymphoblastic leukemia, due to receive a stem cell transplant. CDR3 region: CASSSRTGRLDEQYF. In DNA form, the CDR3 reads TGTGCCAGCAGCAGCAGGACAGGGCGGTTGGACGAGCAGTACTTC.